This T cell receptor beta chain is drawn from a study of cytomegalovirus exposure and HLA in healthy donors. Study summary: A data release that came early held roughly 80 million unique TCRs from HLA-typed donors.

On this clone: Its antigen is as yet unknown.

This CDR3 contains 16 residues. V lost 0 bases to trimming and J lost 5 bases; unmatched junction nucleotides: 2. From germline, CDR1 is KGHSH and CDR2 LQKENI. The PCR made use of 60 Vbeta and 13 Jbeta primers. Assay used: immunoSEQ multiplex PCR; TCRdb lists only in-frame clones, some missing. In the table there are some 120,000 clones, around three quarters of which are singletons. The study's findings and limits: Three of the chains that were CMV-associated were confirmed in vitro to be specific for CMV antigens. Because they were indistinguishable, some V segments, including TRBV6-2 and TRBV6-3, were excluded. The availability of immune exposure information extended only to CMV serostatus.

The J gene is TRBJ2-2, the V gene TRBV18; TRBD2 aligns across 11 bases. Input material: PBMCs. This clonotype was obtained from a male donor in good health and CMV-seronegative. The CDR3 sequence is CASSPPGLAVTGELFF. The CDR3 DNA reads TGTGCCAGCTCACCACCGGGACTAGCGGTAACCGGGGAGCTGTTTTTT.